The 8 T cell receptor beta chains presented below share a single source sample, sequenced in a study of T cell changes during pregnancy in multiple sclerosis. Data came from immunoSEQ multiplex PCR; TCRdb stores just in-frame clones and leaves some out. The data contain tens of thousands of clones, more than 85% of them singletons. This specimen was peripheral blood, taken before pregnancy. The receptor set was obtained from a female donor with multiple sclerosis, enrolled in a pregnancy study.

The CDR3 DNA sequence: TGTGCCAGCAGGGGAGCGGGCGGGACTGAAGCTTTCTTT. This codes for CASRGAGGTEAFF. This sequence joins TRBV4-2 and TRBJ1-1; D is ambiguous. Germline CDR1 and CDR2: LGHNA and YNFKEQ. Trimming stripped 6 bases from V and 5 bases from J, with 13 bases between. The CDR3 sequence is 13 residues long.

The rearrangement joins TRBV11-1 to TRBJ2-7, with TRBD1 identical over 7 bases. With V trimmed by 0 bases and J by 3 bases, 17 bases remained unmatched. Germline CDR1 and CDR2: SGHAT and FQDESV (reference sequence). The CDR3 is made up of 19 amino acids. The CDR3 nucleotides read TGTGCCAGCAGCTTAGCCCTTTACCCGGGACAGCTTGCGAGCTACGAGCAGTACTTC. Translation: CASSLALYPGQLASYEQYF. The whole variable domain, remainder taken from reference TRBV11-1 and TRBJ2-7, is EAEVAQSPRYKITEKSQAVAFWCDPISGHATLYWYRQILGQGPELLVQFQDESVVDDSQLPKDRFSAERLKGVDSTLKIQPAELGDSAMYLCASSLALYPGQLASYEQYFGPGTRLTVT.

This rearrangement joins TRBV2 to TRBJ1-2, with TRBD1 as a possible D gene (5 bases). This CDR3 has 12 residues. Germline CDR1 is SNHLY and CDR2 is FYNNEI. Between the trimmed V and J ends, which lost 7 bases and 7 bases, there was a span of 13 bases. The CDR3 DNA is TGTGCCAGCAAAGGCGACAGCCCTGGCTACACCTTC. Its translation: CASKGDSPGYTF.

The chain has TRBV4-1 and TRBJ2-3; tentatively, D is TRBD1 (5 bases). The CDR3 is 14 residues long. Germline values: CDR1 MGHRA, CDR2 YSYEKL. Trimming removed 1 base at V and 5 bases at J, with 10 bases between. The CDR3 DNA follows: TGCGCCAGCAGCCAAGTGTTAAGGGGAGATACGCAGTATTTT. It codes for CASSQVLRGDTQYF.

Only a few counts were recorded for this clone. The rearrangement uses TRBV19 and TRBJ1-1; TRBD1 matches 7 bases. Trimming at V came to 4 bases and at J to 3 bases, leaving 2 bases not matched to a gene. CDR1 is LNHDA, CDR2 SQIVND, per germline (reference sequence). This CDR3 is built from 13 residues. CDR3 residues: CASSTQGHTEAFF. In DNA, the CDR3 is TGTGCCAGTAGTACACAGGGGCACACTGAAGCTTTCTTT.

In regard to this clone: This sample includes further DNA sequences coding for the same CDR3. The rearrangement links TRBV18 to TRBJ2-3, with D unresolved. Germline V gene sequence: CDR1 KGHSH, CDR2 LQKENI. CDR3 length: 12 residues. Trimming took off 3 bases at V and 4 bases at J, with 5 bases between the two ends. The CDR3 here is CASSPPADTQYF. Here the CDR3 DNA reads TGTGCCAGCTCACCTCCGGCAGATACGCAGTATTTT.

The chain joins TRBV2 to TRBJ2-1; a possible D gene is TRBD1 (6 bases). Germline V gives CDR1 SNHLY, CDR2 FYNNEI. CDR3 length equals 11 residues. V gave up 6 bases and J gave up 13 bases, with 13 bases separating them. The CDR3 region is CASRHGTLQFF. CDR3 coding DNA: TGTGCCAGCAGGCACGGGACACTACAGTTCTTC.

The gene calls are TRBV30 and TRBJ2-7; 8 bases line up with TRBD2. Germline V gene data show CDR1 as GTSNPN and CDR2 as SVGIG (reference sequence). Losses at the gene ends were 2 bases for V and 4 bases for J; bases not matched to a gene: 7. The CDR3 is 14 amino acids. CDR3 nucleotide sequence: TGTGCCTGGAGTCTCTGGACTAGCAGATACGAGCAGTACTTC. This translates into CAWSLWTSRYEQYF.